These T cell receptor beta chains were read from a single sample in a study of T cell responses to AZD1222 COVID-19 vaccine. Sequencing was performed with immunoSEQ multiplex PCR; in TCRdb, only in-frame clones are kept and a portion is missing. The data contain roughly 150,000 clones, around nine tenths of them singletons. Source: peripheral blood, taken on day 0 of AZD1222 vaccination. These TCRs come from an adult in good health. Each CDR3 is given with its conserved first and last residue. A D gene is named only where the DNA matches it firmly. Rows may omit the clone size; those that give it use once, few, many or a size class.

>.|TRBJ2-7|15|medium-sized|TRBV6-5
TGTGCCAGCAGTTACTCGGGAGACAACTCCTACGAGCAGTACTTC
CASSYSGDNSYEQYF
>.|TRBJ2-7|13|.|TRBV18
TGTGCCAGCTCATCGACAGAGATACACGAGCAGTACTTC
CASSSTEIHEQYF
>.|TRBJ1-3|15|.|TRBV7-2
TGTGCCAGCAGCTTTGGGACGGCTCGAGGAAACACCATATATTTT
CASSFGTARGNTIYF
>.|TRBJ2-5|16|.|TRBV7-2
TGTGCCAGCAGCTTAAGGCAGGGAGGGGGCCAAGAGACCCAGTACTTC
CASSLRQGGGQETQYF
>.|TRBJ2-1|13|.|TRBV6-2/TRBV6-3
TGTGCCAGCAGTTACGACAGCTACAATGAGCAGTTCTTC
CASSYDSYNEQFF
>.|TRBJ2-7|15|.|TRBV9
TGTGCCAGCAGCGTAGAAGGCAGGCCCTCCTACGAGCAGTACTTC
CASSVEGRPSYEQYF
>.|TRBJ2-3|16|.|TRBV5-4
TGTGCCAGCAGCTCCTTTTTAGGGGGGCCGGCAGATACGCAGTATTTT
CASSSFLGGPADTQYF
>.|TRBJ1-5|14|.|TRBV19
TGTGCCAGTAGTATGGGGGTGGGCAATCAGCCCCAGCATTTT
CASSMGVGNQPQHF
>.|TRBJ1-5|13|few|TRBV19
TGTGCCAGCAGGGAAGGGGGCAATCAGCCCCAGCATTTT
CASREGGNQPQHF
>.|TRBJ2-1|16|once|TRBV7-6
TGTGCCAGCAGCTTATTGGCGGGCGGCTCCTACAATGAGCAGTTCTTC
CASSLLAGGSYNEQFF
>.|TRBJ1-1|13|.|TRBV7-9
TGTGCCAGCAGCTTAGATGTACAGACTGAAGCTTTCTTT
CASSLDVQTEAFF
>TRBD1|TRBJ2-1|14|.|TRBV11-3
TGTGCCAGCAGCTTAGGACAGGGGGCAAATGAGCAGTTCTTC
CASSLGQGANEQFF
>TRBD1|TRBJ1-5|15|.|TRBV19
TGTGCCAGTAGTAGAGACAGGGCCGTGGATCAGCCCCAGCATTTT
CASSRDRAVDQPQHF
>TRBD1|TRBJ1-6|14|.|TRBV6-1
TGTGCCAGCAGACGGGACAGCTATAATTCACCCCTCCACTTT
CASRRDSYNSPLHF
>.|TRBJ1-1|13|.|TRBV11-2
TGTGCCAGCAGCACCCCCCTAGGGGCTGAAGCTTTCTTT
CASSTPLGAEAFF
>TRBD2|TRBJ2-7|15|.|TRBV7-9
TGTGCCAGCAGCTCGGGACTAGCGAAGACCTACGAGCAGTACTTC
CASSSGLAKTYEQYF
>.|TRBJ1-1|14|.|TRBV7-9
TGTGCCAGCAGCTTAGCAATACCGGACACTGAAGCTTTCTTT
CASSLAIPDTEAFF
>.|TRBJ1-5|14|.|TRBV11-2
TGTGCCAGCAGCTTACCAGGAAGGGGACAGCCCCAGCATTTT
CASSLPGRGQPQHF
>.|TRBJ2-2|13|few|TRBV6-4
TGTGCCAGCAGTGACAGGGACACCGGGGAGCTGTTTTTT
CASSDRDTGELFF
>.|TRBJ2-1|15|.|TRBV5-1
TGCGCCAGCAGCCCCGGTTCTGAATTGGGGAATGAGCAGTTCTTC
CASSPGSELGNEQFF
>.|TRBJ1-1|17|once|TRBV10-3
TGTGCCATCAGTGAGTCGACGGCAGGGGAAAGGGGCACTGAAGCTTTCTTT
CAISESTAGERGTEAFF
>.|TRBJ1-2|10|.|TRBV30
TGTGCCTATTACAGGGATGGCTACACCTTC
CAYYRDGYTF
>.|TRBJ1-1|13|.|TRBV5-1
TGCGCCAGCAGCAAAGACAGGAACACTGAAGCTTTCTTT
CASSKDRNTEAFF
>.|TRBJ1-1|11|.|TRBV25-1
TGTGCCAGCAGTGGTGGGCGCGAAGCTTTCTTT
CASSGGREAFF
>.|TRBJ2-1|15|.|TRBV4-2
TGTGCCAGCAGCCAACCTCGGGACGGGGGCAATGAGCAGTTCTTC
CASSQPRDGGNEQFF